Described below is a single TCR beta chain sequence and its context. The antigen is undetermined. The data were taken from a study of CD4 T cells in relation to SARS-CoV-2 and coronaviruses. Using immunoSEQ multiplex PCR, the repertoire was profiled, and TCRdb retains in-frame clones only, with some absent. The sample gives about 41,000 clones, 82% of which show up once; over 4% is in the top ten. Losses at the gene ends were 11 bases for V and 4 bases for J; bases not matched to a gene: 8. The CDR3 contains 13 residues. CDR1 and CDR2 (germline): SNHLY, FYNNEI. Study-level results: The assay detects memory recall responses, not culture-primed primary responses. In around 60% of donors, memory CD4+ clonotypes crossrecognized SARS-CoV-2 and at least one common cold coronavirus spike.

Sorted naive or memory CD4+ cells met CEF peptides for over eight days. The chain employs TRBV2 and TRBJ2-1, with 7 nucleotides matching TRBD2. The sequence was collected from an adult with COVID-19. Sequencing was carried out using naive CD4+ T cells from PBMCs, cultured in vitro. Subset meaning: naive CD4+ T cells isolated by negative enrichment. The CDR3 loop is CACRLAEYNEQFF. CDR3 coding DNA: TGTGCCTGTCGGCTAGCGGAGTACAATGAGCAGTTCTTC.